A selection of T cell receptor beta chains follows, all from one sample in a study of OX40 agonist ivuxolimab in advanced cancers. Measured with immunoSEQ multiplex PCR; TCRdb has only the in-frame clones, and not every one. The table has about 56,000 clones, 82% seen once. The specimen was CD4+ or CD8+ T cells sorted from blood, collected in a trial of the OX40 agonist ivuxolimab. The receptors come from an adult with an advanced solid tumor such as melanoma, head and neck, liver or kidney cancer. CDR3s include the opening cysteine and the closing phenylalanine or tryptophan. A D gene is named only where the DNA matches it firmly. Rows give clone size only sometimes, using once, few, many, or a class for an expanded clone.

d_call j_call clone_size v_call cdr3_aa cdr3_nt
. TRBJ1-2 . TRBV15 CATSERDYGYTF TGTGCCACCAGCGAGAGGGACTATGGCTACACCTTC
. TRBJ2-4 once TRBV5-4 CASSFRSQGQNIQYF TGTGCCAGCAGCTTTAGGTCCCAGGGGCAAAACATTCAGTACTTC
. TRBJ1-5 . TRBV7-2 CASSAGRAQPQHF TGTGCCAGCAGCGCAGGTCGCGCTCAGCCCCAGCATTTT
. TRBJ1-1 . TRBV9 CASSPVAVNTEAFF TGTGCCAGCAGCCCTGTGGCGGTGAACACTGAAGCTTTCTTT
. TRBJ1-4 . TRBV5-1 CASSLGTLNEKLFF TGCGCCAGCAGCCTTGGGACACTTAATGAAAAACTGTTTTTT
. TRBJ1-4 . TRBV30 CAWSVRGATNEKLFF TGTGCCTGGAGTGTACGAGGGGCAACTAATGAAAAACTGTTTTTT
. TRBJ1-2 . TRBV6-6 CASLGRVDYGYTF TGTGCCAGCTTAGGCAGGGTCGACTATGGCTACACCTTC
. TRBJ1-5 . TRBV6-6 CASSTDSNQPQHF TGTGCCAGTTCGACAGATAGCAATCAGCCCCAGCATTTT
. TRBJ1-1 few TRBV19 CASSVQGFGAEAFF TGTGCCAGTAGTGTACAGGGTTTCGGTGCTGAAGCTTTCTTT
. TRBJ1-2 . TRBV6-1 CASSAYSGTF TGTGCCAGCAGTGCCTACTCGGGCACCTTC
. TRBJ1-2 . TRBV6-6 CASRVEQDYGYGYTF TGTGCCAGCAGGGTAGAACAGGATTACGGCTATGGCTACACCTTC
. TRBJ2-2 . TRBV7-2 CASRRPGGTGELFF TGTGCCAGTCGGAGACCGGGTGGCACCGGGGAGCTGTTTTTT
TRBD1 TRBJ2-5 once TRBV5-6 CASSLFGVGTGGWGTQYF TGTGCCAGCAGCTTGTTTGGAGTAGGGACAGGGGGATGGGGGACCCAGTACTTC
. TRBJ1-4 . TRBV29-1 CSVVWGDEKLFF TGCAGCGTTGTTTGGGGGGATGAAAAACTGTTTTTT
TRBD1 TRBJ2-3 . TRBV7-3 CASSPRDRGSDTQYF TGTGCCAGCAGCCCACGGGACAGGGGCTCAGATACGCAGTATTTT
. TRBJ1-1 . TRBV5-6 CASSLDRVTPEAFF TGTGCCAGCAGCTTGGACAGGGTTACGCCTGAAGCTTTCTTT
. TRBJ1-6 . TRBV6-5 CASGQRTDSPLHF TGTGCCAGTGGACAGAGAACAGATTCACCCCTCCACTTT
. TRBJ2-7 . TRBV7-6 CASSLAIGVSSYEQYF TGTGCCAGCAGCTTAGCGATCGGGGTGAGCTCCTACGAGCAGTACTTC
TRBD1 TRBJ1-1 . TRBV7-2 CASSPVGTANTEAFF TGTGCCAGCAGCCCAGTCGGGACAGCGAACACTGAAGCTTTCTTT
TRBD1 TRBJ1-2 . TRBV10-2 CASREDRGKNGYTF TGCGCCAGCAGGGAGGACAGGGGGAAGAACGGCTACACCTTC
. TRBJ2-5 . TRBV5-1 CASSRGRGDDRETQYF TGCGCCAGCAGCCGGGGTCGGGGTGACGATCGGGAGACCCAGTACTTC
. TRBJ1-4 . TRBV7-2 CASSFAGRVGKLFF TGTGCCAGCAGCTTCGCAGGGAGAGTCGGAAAACTGTTTTTT
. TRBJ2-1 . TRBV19 CASSFTGFGEQFF TGTGCCAGTAGTTTTACAGGGTTCGGTGAGCAGTTCTTC
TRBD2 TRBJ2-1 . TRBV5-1 CASSLGAGIYNEQFF TGCGCCAGCAGCTTGGGAGCGGGAATCTACAATGAGCAGTTCTTC
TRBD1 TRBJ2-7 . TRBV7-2 CASSSKATGTGTYEQYF TGTGCCAGCAGTTCCAAGGCGACCGGGACAGGGACCTACGAGCAGTACTTC
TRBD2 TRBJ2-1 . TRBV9 CASSVVSSGGHRDNEQFF TGTGCCAGCAGCGTAGTTAGTAGCGGGGGACACCGGGACAATGAGCAGTTCTTC
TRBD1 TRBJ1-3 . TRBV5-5 CASSLDRGGNTIYF TGTGCCAGCAGCCTCGACAGGGGTGGAAACACCATATATTTT
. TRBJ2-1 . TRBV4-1 CASSQDPLYNEQFF TGCGCCAGCAGCCAAGACCCCTTATACAATGAGCAGTTCTTC
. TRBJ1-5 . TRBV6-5 CASSSLLPNQPQHF TGTGCCAGCAGTTCTCTCCTGCCCAATCAGCCCCAGCATTTT
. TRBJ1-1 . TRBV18 CASSPLREGTEAFF TGTGCCAGCTCACCACTAAGGGAGGGCACTGAAGCTTTCTTT
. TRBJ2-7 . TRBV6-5 CASRASGSYEQYF TGTGCCAGCAGGGCCTCAGGGTCCTACGAGCAGTACTTC
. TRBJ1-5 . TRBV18 CASSPSGEFEPQHF TGTGCCAGCTCACCAAGTGGGGAATTCGAGCCCCAGCATTTT
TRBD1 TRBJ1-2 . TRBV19 CASSPRQGQSNYGYTF TGTGCCAGTAGTCCTCGACAGGGCCAGTCTAACTATGGCTACACCTTC
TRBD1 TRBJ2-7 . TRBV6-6 CASSRRQGAYEQYF TGTGCCAGCAGTCGACGACAGGGGGCATACGAGCAGTACTTC
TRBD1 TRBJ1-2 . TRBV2 CASSVRQGAGYTF TGTGCCAGCAGTGTCAGACAGGGGGCCGGCTACACCTTC
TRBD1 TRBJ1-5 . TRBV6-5 CASGTGRGQPQHF TGTGCCAGCGGGACAGGTCGGGGTCAGCCCCAGCATTTT
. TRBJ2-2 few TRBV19 CASSRAGTSKTGELFF TGTGCCAGTAGTAGGGCCGGGACCTCAAAAACCGGGGAGCTGTTTTTT
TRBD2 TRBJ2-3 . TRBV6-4 CASSRGGRTDTQYF TGTGCCAGCAGCCGCGGGGGGCGCACAGATACGCAGTATTTT
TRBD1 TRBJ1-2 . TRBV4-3 CASSRARQGAPGYTF TGCGCCAGCAGCCGCGCAAGACAGGGGGCACCGGGCTACACCTTC
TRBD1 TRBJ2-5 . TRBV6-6 CASSGTEKETQYF TGTGCCAGCAGTGGGACAGAGAAAGAGACCCAGTACTTC
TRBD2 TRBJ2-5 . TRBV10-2 CASRASGEETQYF TGCGCCAGCAGGGCTAGCGGTGAAGAGACCCAGTACTTC
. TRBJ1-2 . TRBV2 CASSLVQSYRDYGYTF TGTGCCAGCAGCTTAGTTCAGTCCTATCGGGACTATGGCTACACCTTC
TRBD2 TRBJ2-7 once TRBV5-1 CASKSSSGSRYEQYF TGCGCCAGCAAATCTTCTAGCGGGAGTCGCTACGAGCAGTACTTC
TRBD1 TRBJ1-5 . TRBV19 CASTGQGPQPQHF TGTGCCAGTACCGGACAGGGGCCACAGCCCCAGCATTTT
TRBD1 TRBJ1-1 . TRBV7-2 CASSLSPWTGMNTEAFF TGTGCCAGCAGCTTATCCCCCTGGACAGGTATGAACACTGAAGCTTTCTTT
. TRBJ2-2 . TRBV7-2 CASRSGLETGELFF TGTGCCAGCAGATCCGGACTGGAGACCGGGGAGCTGTTTTTT
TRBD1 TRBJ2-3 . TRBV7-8 CASSLAGQGIFPDTQYF TGTGCCAGCAGCTTAGCGGGACAGGGAATTTTCCCAGATACGCAGTATTTT
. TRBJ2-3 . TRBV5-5 CASSSNTDTQYF TGTGCCAGCAGCTCGAACACAGATACGCAGTATTTT